This record covers a single T cell receptor beta chain. Its antigen target is currently unknown. Qualities for individual bases were not recorded, and no much larger clone is one base off. The time point tag for this specimen amounts to: about 28 days (+/-7) after the second vaccine dose. AZD1222 recipients with second doses at about 4 weeks or about 12 weeks were pooled, because spike-specific TCR depth and breadth did not differ between schedules. Vaccinee samples were obtained from the UK trials COV001 and COV002, which included a single-blind randomized controlled phase 2/3 trial of AZD1222 (ChAdOx1 nCoV-19) in healthy adults. For TCRbeta chain sequencing, PBMC samples were collected from trial participants at day 0 and at day 28 after the second dose. The CDR3 holds 15 amino acids from the cysteine to the phenylalanine. Only CDR3 DNA remains: 45 bases, in frame from the first base. The CDR3 regions of human TCRbeta chains were subjected to immunosequencing. The paper's processing steps were these. Repertoire TCRs were checked for matches against a reference library of SARS-CoV-2-specific TCRs that had been generated using the MIRA antigen-specificity platform. Breadth was defined as the fraction of unique TCRs that were SARS-CoV-2-associated, and depth was defined as the fraction of total T cells that were SARS-CoV-2-associated. Using the MIRA data, each spike-specific TCR was mapped to the spike region that the TCR reacts to and placed in a CD4 or CD8 class. Log10-transformed breadth and depth values were compared by one-way ANOVA with Sidak's multiple comparisons tests. The immuneACCESS repertoire file appears here via TCRdb, limited to in-frame rearrangements. These files lack a portion of the clones; in checked studies, under half of the deficit traces to unresolved V genes, and the cause of the others is not known. V and J calls and clone size come straight from that table; D and trimming were deduced from the DNA. The sample has around 130,000 clones on record, approximately 91% of them singletons. The ten largest account for less than 2% of the sample.

This record belongs to a study of T cell responses to AZD1222 COVID-19 vaccine (dated by TCRdb to about 2021). Regarding the complete study: TCR sequencing was performed for 230 to 250 trial participants, of whom approximately 200 were given two doses of AZD1222 and around 25 were given two doses of MenACWY control vaccine. Enrollment into the trials was organized by age into subgroups of 18-55, 56-69 and 70-plus years, and those subgroups contained 148, 28 and 57 TCR-sequenced participants, respectively.

Study-level results and caveats: Conclusions about previously exposed vaccinees are limited because only six or seven AZD1222 recipients were SARS-CoV-2 seropositive at baseline. The whole spike protein was spanned by vaccine-associated CD4 TCRs, and dominant responses were seen in regions 160-218 and 743-854. The 56-69-year group was small, and its depth increase did not reach significance, likely because of low power. Reportedly, close to half of the unique spike-specific TCRs recognized epitopes lying outside the regions that are mutated in the B.1.351 and B.1.1.7 variants. Spike-specific TCR breadth and depth rose significantly after two AZD1222 doses compared with day 0 and with MenACWY recipients. Participants were mostly white British and included more females than males, and it was suggested by the authors that clonal diversity may have been underestimated. No day 14 peak-response samples were available, so repertoires were characterized only after the peak T cell response.

The receptor comes from an adult who received the AZD1222 COVID-19 vaccine. The rearranged segments are TRBV21-1 and TRBJ2-5; the table's D call TRBD2 went unverified against the DNA. TRBV21-1 is classified as a pseudogene. Sample: peripheral blood, taken 28 days after the second AZD1222 dose. The CDR3: CASSKVGTSGETQYF. The nucleotide sequence reads as follows: TGTGCCAGCAGCAAAGTTGGGACTAGCGGTGAGACCCAGTACTTC.